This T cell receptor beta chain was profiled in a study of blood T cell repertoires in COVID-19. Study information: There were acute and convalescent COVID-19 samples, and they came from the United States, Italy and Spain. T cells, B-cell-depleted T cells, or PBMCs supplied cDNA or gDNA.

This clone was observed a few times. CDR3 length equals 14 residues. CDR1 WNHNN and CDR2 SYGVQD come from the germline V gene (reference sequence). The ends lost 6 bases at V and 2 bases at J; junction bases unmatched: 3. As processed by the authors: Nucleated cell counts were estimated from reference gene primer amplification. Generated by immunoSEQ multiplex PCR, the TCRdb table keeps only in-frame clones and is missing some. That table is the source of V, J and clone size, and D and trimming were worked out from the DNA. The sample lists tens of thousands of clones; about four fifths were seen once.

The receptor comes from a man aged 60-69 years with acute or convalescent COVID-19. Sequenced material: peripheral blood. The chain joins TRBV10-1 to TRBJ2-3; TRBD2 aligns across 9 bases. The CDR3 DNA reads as TGCGCCAGCAGCCCTAGCGGGGCCACAGATACGCAGTATTTT. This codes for CASSPSGATDTQYF.